This TCR beta chain was recovered during a study of CD8 T cells in ankylosing spondylitis. Broader study findings: A TCR beta motif made of fewer than 10 highly homologous variants seemed typical of ankylosing spondylitis blood.

In germline, CDR1 is DFQATT, CDR2 SNEGSKA (reference sequence). The germline V and J ends were trimmed by 5 bases and 5 bases, with 12 bases remaining between them. The CDR3 covers 12 residues. Scientists made TCR beta libraries using quantitative 5'-RACE with molecular barcodes. TCRdb re-derived calls from the 5' RACE reads in MiXCR, one entry per CDR3 protein. The table has around 160,000 distinct CDR3 sequences, roughly 12% seen once; the top ten hold almost 30%. This clonotype appeared a few times. Its antigen is currently unknown. The sequence was obtained from a male donor with ankylosing spondylitis or in good health (not recorded which). The chain is built from TRBV20-1 and TRBJ1-2; no reliable D call. Material: blood, either unsorted or a sorted T cell fraction (not recorded which). The CDR3 sequence: CSARTDRYGYTF. DNA for the CDR3: TGCAGTGCTCGGACGGACCGATATGGCTACACCTTC.